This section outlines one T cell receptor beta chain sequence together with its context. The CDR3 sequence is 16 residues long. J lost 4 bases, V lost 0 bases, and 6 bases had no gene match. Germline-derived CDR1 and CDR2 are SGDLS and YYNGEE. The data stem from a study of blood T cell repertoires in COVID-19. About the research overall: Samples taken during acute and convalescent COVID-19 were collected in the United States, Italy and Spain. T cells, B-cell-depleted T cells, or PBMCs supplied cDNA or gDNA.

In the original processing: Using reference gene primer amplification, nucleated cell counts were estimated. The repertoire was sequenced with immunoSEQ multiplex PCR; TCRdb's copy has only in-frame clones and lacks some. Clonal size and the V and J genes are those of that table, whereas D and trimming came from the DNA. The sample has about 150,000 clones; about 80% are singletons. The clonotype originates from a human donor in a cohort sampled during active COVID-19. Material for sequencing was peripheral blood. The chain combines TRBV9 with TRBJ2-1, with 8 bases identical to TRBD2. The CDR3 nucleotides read TGTGCCAGCAGCGTAGGGGTTAGCGGGGCTTACAATGAGCAGTTCTTC. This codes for CASSVGVSGAYNEQFF.